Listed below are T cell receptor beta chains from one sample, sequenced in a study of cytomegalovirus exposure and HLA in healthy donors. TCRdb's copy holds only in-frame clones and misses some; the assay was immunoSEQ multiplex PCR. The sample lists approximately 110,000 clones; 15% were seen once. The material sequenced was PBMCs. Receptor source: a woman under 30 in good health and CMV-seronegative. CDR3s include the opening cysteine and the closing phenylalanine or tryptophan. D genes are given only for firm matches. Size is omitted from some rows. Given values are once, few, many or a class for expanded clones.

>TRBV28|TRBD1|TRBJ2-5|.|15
TGTGCCAGCAGACAGGACAGGGTTACTCAAGAGACCCAGTACTTC
CASRQDRVTQETQYF
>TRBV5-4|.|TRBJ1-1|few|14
TGTGCCAGCAGCTTGAGTATTCAGGTCACTGAAGCTTTCTTT
CASSLSIQVTEAFF
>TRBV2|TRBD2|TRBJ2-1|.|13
TGTGCCAGCAGAAGGACTAGCATCGATGAGCAGTTCTTC
CASRRTSIDEQFF
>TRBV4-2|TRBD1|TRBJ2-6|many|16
TGTGCCAGCAGCCAAGCAGGGGGCGCTGGGGCCAACGTCCTGACTTTC
CASSQAGGAGANVLTF
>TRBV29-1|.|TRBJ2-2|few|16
TGCAGCGTTGAACCCCTCGGGGGGCCGAACACCGGGGAGCTGTTTTTT
CSVEPLGGPNTGELFF
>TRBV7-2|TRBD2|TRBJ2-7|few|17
TGTGCCAGCAGCTCCCCTTCTAGCGGGGGGGTTTTCTACGAGCAGTACTTC
CASSSPSSGGVFYEQYF
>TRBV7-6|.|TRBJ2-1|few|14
TGTGCCAGCAGCTCCCGGACTCGAAACAATGAGCAGTTCTTC
CASSSRTRNNEQFF
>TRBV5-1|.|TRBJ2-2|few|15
TGCGCCAGCAGCAGGGACATTACGAACACCGGGGAGCTGTTTTTT
CASSRDITNTGELFF
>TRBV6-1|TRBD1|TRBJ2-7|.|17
TGTGCCAGCAGTGAAGCGTGGCAGGGGGTTCATACCTACGAGCAGTACTTC
CASSEAWQGVHTYEQYF
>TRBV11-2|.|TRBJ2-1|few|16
TGTGCCAGCAGCCCTAACGACGGGAATGCGAACAATGAGCAGTTCTTC
CASSPNDGNANNEQFF
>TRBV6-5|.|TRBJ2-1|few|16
TGTGCCAGCAGTTACTTCGGGCGGGGGCTTTACAATGAGCAGTTCTTC
CASSYFGRGLYNEQFF
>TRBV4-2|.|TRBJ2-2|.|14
TGTGCCAGCAGCCAAGAGGAGAGCACCGGGGAGCTGTTTTTT
CASSQEESTGELFF
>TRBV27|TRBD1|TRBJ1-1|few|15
TGTGCCAGCAGAACAGGGGGACTTGCGAACACTGAAGCTTTCTTT
CASRTGGLANTEAFF
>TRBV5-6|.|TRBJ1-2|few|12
TGTGCCAGCAGCTTCGGCAGGGGTCGCTACACCTTC
CASSFGRGRYTF
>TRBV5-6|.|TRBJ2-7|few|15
TGTGCCAGCTCACAGAGGAGGCTCCCTTACCACGAGCAGTACTTC
CASSQRRLPYHEQYF